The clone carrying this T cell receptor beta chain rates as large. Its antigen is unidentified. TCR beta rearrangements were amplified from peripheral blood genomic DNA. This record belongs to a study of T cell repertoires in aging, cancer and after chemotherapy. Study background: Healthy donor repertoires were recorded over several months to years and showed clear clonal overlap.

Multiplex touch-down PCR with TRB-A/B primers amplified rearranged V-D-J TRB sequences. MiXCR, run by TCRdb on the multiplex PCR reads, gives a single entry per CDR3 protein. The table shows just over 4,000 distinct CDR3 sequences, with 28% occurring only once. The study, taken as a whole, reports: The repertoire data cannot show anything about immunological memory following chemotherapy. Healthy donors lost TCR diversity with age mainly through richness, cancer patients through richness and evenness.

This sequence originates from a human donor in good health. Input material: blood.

The CDR3 bases are TGTGCCAGCAGTCCGGGTCAAGCCGGCACAGATACGCAGTATTTT. It encodes CASSPGQAGTDTQYF. The chain is built from TRBV6-5 and TRBJ2-3, with D unclear. Trimming shortened V by 5 bases and J by 1 base, and 13 bases separated the two germline ends. The germline gives CDR1 MNHEY, CDR2 SVGAGI. The CDR3 loop spans 15 amino acids.